A single sample is the source of the 19 T cell receptor beta chains below, sequenced in a study of cytomegalovirus exposure and HLA in healthy donors. PCR involved 60 Vbeta and 13 Jbeta primers. Profiled with immunoSEQ multiplex PCR; TCRdb holds only in-frame clones, not every one. The sample has 180,000 or so clones; about 10% are singletons. The sequencing sample was made of PBMCs. These receptor sequences come from a woman under 40 in good health and CMV-seropositive.

The CDR3 loop reads CASSPTQGSIDTQYF. The CDR3 bases are TGTGCCAGCTCACCAACCCAGGGTAGTATAGATACGCAGTATTTT. The chain links TRBV18 to TRBJ2-3; possibly TRBD1 for D (5 bases). CDR3 length: 15 residues. Germline values: CDR1 KGHSH, CDR2 LQKENI. V was clipped by 2 bases and J by 5 bases, with 14 bases between them.

This chain joins TRBV2 and TRBJ2-3, with D unclear. Germline V CDR1 and CDR2: SNHLY, FYNNEI. V lost 2 bases and J lost 6, with 6 bases in between. The CDR3 length is 12 residues. The CDR3 region has the DNA TGTGCCAGCAGTGAACAGGATGATACGCAGTATTTT. It codes for CASSEQDDTQYF. The full variable domain, rest sourced from reference TRBV2 and TRBJ2-3, is EPEVTQTPSHQVTQMGQEVILRCVPISNHLYFYWYRQILGQKVEFLVSFYNNEISEKSEIFDDQFSVERPDGSNFTLKIRSTKLEDSAMYFCASSEQDDTQYFGPGTRLTVL.

V is TRBV2 and J is TRBJ2-3; 8 positions match TRBD1. CDR1 and CDR2 from the germline V gene are SNHLY and FYNNEI. This CDR3 region has 16 residues. With 3 bases clipped from V and 1 base from J, the junction kept 6 bases outside the gene matches. CDR3 nucleotides: TGTGCCAGCAGTGACCCAGGGGGCGCGGGCACAGATACGCAGTATTTT. Encoded protein: CASSDPGGAGTDTQYF.

This chain connects TRBV5-1 to TRBJ1-3; D remains ambiguous. This CDR3 region has 13 residues. V lost 4 bases to trimming and J lost 4 bases, with 9 bases between them. The germline V gene has CDR1 SGHRS and CDR2 YFSETQ. The CDR3 here is CASSASGGNTIYF. CDR3 nucleotides: TGCGCCAGCAGCGCATCGGGGGGAAACACCATATATTTT. Full variable domain (rest looked up from reference TRBV5-1 and TRBJ1-3): KAGVTQTPRYLIKTRGQQVTLSCSPISGHRSVSWYQQTPGQGLQFLFEYFSETQRNKGNFPGRFSGRQFSNSRSEMNVSTLELGDSALYLCASSASGGNTIYFGEGSWLTVV.

The V gene is TRBV5-1, the J gene TRBJ2-1; TRBD2 aligns across 10 bases. Germline values: CDR1 SGHRS, CDR2 YFSETQ. The CDR3 extends over 16 amino acids. Losses at the gene ends were 2 bases for V and 6 bases for J; bases not matched to a gene: 8. The CDR3, as DNA: TGCGCCAGCAGCTTTACAGCGGGAGGGCCAACCAATGAGCAGTTCTTC. Residues: CASSFTAGGPTNEQFF.

J is TRBJ2-7 and V is TRBV18; perhaps TRBD2 as D (5 bases). Germline loops: CDR1 KGHSH, CDR2 LQKENI. The CDR3 is 16 residues long. V lost 1 base and J 2 bases, leaving 15 bases between the germline ends. This CDR3 reads CASSPRSIARAYEQYF. The CDR3 nucleotides read TGTGCCAGCTCACCACGGTCAATAGCGAGAGCCTACGAGCAGTACTTC.

This clone was detected a few times. The chain is built from TRBV19 and TRBJ1-1; a weak D match, TRBD1 (6 bases). Germline V gene lookup returns CDR1 LNHDA and CDR2 SQIVND (reference sequence). V lost 8 bases, J lost 0 bases, and 10 bases lay in between. CDR3 length: 13 amino acids. The CDR3 reads CASARGMNTEAFF. The CDR3, as DNA: TGTGCCAGTGCCAGGGGCATGAACACTGAAGCTTTCTTT.

This clone turned up a few times. This chain connects TRBV5-1 to TRBJ1-2, with TRBD1 as a possible D gene (6 bases). The CDR3 spans 15 residues. Germline V lookup: CDR1 SGHRS, CDR2 YFSETQ. V was shortened by 4 bases and J by 5 bases, with 18 bases between the two germline ends. CDR3 in amino acids: CASSPDRPSYYGYTF. CDR3 coding DNA: TGCGCCAGCAGCCCAGACAGGCCATCTTATTATGGCTACACCTTC. Using reference TRBV5-1 and TRBJ1-2 for the parts outside the CDR3, the full variable domain is KAGVTQTPRYLIKTRGQQVTLSCSPISGHRSVSWYQQTPGQGLQFLFEYFSETQRNKGNFPGRFSGRQFSNSRSEMNVSTLELGDSALYLCASSPDRPSYYGYTFGSGTRLTVV.

This clone has more than one count but fewer than ten. This chain links TRBV19 with TRBJ2-1, with 8 bases matching TRBD1. Losses at the gene ends were 5 bases for V and 4 bases for J; bases not matched to a gene: 4. This CDR3 has 14 residues. The germline V gene has CDR1 LNHDA and CDR2 SQIVND (reference sequence). This CDR3 is CASSQGQVYNEQFF. The CDR3 bases are TGTGCCAGTAGTCAGGGACAGGTGTACAATGAGCAGTTCTTC.

This clone was seen a few times. The chain joins TRBV4-1 to TRBJ2-1; the match to TRBD1 covers 7 bases. Unmatched junction bases numbered 15, after V lost 1 base and J lost 6 bases. The CDR3 is made up of 18 amino acids. CDR1 and CDR2 (germline): MGHRA, YSYEKL. This chain's CDR3 is CASSQAYRGGERGNEQFF. The CDR3 DNA reads as TGCGCCAGCAGCCAAGCCTACAGGGGTGGGGAACGGGGCAATGAGCAGTTCTTC.

This clone was detected a few times. This chain links TRBV18 with TRBJ2-1; TRBD2 aligns across 7 bases. V trimming: 3 bases; J trimming: 1 base; junction bases outside the gene matches: 12. The germline V gene has CDR1 KGHSH and CDR2 LQKENI. The CDR3 consists of 18 residues. The CDR3 region is CASSPGFRAGASYNEQFF. CDR3 in DNA: TGTGCCAGCTCACCTGGTTTTCGGGCGGGAGCGTCCTACAATGAGCAGTTCTTC.

The table lists this clone with a few counts. This chain's CDR3 is CASSVTSSGANVLTF. The CDR3 region has the DNA TGTGCCAGCAGTGTAACAAGCTCTGGGGCCAACGTCCTGACTTTC. V and J are TRBV6-1 and TRBJ2-6; D unresolved. CDR1 is MNHNS, CDR2 SASEGT, per germline. CDR3 size: 15 residues. Trimming left V 4 bases short and J 0 bases short, with 7 bases between.

This clone was seen a handful of times. The chain employs TRBV7-9 and TRBJ2-3, with 8 nucleotides matching TRBD2. The germline V gene encodes CDR1 SEHNR and CDR2 FQNEAQ (reference sequence). CDR3 length: 12 amino acids. J was trimmed by 6 bases and V by 10 bases; bases with no gene match: 6. CDR3 residues: CAMAGGPDTQYF. CDR3 in DNA: TGTGCCATGGCGGGGGGCCCCGATACGCAGTATTTT.

CDR3 residues: CASSPLSGGYYGYTF. CDR3 DNA sequence: TGTGCCAGCAGCCCCCTGTCAGGGGGCTATTATGGCTACACCTTC. The chain joins TRBV27 to TRBJ1-2; TRBD1 agrees at 8 bases. Trimming at V came to 6 bases and at J to 5 bases, leaving 11 bases not matched to a gene. The germline gives CDR1 MNHEY, CDR2 SMNVEV (reference sequence). The CDR3 has 15 residues.

This chain links TRBV2 with TRBJ2-7, with D maybe TRBD1 (6 bases). CDR1 is SNHLY, CDR2 FYNNEI, per germline. Deletions cut 9 bases from V and 0 bases from J, with 9 bases between. The CDR3 is 12 residues long. For the CDR3, the DNA is TGTGCCAGTCGGGACACCTCCTACGAGCAGTACTTC. Protein: CASRDTSYEQYF.

This clone occurred a few times. This rearrangement joins TRBV12-2 to TRBJ1-1; the DNA was not compared with TRBD1, the D call given in the table. TRBV12-2 is annotated as a pseudogene. The CDR3 is 20 amino acids. The CDR3 loop reads CASRLLTPYSPLSRNTEAFF. DNA for the CDR3: TGTGCAAGTCGCTTACTCACCCCGTACAGCCCTCTAAGTAGGAACACTGAAGCTTTCTTT.

V is TRBV6-1 and J is TRBJ1-4; D is perhaps TRBD1 (6 bases). V was pared by 7 bases and J by 9 bases, with 21 bases between. CDR3 size: 15 residues. CDR1 and CDR2 from the germline V gene are MNHNS and SASEGT. Here the CDR3 DNA reads TGTGCCAGCACCCTAGAGCCGGGACATCCGAAAAAACTGTTTTTT. Encoded protein: CASTLEPGHPKKLFF.

This sequence joins TRBV7-6 and TRBJ2-1; 7 bases align to TRBD1. The length of the CDR3 is 14 residues. V lost 8 bases to trimming and J lost 7 bases; unmatched junction nucleotides: 11. Germline V gene sequence: CDR1 SGHVS, CDR2 FNYEAQ. The CDR3 reads CASETRTGKNEQFF. The CDR3 bases are TGTGCCAGCGAAACGAGGACAGGAAAAAATGAGCAGTTCTTC.

A note on this clone: A far larger clone is one nucleotide away, so this likely arose from a read error. This likely comes from a read error, as the CDR3 has no conserved phenylalanine or tryptophan at its end. The V and J genes are TRBV6-5 and TRBJ1-5; 8 bases align to TRBD1. J lost 6 bases, V lost 5 bases, and 6 bases had no gene match. From germline, CDR1 is MNHEY and CDR2 SVGAGI. The CDR3 is made up of 14 amino acids. CDR3 DNA: TGTGCCAGCAGTGAGGACAGGGTGTTTCAGCCCCAGCATGTT. It codes for CASSEDRVFQPQHV.